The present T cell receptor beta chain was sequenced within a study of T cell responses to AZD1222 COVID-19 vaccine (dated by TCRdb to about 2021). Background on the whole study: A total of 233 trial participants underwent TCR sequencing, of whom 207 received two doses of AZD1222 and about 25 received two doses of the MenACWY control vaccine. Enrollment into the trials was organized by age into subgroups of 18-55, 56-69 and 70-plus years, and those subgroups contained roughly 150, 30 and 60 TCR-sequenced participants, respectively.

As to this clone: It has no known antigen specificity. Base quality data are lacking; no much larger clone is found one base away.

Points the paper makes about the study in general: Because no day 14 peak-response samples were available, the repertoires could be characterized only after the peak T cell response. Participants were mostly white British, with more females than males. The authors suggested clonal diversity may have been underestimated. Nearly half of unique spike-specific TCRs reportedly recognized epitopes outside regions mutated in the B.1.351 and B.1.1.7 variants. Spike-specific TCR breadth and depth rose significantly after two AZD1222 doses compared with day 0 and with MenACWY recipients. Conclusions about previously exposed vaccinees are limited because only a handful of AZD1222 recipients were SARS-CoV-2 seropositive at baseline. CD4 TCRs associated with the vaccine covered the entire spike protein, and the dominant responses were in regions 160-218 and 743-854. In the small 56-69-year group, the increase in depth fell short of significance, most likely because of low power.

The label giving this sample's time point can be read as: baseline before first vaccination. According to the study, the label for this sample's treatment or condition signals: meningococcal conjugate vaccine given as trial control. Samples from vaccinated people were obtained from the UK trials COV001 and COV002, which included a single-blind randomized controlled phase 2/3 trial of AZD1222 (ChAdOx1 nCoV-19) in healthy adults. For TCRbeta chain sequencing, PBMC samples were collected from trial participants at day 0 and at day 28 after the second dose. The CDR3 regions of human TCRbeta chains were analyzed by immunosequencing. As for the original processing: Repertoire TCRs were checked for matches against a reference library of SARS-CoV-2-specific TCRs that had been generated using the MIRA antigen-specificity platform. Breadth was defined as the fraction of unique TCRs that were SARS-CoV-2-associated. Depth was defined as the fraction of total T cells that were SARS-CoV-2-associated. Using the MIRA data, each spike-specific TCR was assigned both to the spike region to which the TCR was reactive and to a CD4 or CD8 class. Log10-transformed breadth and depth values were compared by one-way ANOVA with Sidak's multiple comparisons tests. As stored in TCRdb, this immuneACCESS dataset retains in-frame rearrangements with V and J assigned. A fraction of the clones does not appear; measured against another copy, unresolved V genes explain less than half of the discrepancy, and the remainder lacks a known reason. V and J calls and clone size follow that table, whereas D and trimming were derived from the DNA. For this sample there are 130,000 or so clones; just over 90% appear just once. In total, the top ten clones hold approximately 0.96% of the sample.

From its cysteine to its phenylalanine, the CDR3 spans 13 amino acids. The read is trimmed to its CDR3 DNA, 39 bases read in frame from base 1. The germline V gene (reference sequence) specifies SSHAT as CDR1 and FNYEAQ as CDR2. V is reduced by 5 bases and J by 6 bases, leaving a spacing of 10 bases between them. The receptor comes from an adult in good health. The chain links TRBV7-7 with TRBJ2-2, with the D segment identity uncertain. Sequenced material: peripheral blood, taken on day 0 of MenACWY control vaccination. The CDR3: CASSTTAAGELFF. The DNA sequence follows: TGTGCCAGCAGCACGACGGCGGCCGGGGAGCTGTTTTTT.